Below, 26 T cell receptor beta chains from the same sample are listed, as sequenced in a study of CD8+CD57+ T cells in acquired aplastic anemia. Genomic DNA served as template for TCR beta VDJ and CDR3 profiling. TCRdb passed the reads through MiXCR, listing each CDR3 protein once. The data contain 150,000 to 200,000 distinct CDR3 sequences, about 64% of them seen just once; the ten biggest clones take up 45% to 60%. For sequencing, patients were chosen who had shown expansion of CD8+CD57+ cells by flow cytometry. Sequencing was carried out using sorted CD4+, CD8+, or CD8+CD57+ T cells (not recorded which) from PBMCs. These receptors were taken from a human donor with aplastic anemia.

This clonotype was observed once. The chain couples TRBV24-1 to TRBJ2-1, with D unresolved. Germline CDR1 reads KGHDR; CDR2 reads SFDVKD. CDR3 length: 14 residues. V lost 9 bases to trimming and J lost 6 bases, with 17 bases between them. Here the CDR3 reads CATVGEPFPNEQFF. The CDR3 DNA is TGTGCCACCGTTGGGGAACCCTTTCCCAATGAGCAGTTCTTC.

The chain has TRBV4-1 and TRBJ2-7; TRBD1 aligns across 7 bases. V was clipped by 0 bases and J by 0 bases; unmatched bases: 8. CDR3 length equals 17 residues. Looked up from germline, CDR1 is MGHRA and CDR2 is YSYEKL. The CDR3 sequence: CASSQDLVAGGSYEQYF. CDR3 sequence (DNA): TGCGCCAGCAGCCAAGATTTGGTTGCAGGGGGCTCCTACGAGCAGTACTTC.

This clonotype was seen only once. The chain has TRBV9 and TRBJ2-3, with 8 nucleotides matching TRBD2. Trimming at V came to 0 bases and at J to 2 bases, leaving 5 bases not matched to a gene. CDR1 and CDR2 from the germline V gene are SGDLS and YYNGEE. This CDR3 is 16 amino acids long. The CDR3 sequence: CASSVVRGGSTDTQYF. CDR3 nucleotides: TGTGCCAGCAGCGTAGTTCGCGGGGGGTCCACAGATACGCAGTATTTT.

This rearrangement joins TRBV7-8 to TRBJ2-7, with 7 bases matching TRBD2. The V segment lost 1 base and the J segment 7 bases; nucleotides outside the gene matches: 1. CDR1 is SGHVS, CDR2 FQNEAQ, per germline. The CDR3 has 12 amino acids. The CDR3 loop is CASSLDGGEQYF. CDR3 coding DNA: TGTGCCAGCAGCTTAGACGGGGGGGAGCAGTACTTC.

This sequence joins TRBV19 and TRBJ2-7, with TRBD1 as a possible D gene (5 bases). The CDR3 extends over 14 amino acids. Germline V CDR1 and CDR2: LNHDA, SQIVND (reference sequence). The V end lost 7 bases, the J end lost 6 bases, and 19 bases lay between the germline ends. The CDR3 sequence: CASKGGAAWGEQYF. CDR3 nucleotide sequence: TGTGCCAGTAAGGGTGGGGCGGCCTGGGGCGAGCAGTACTTC.

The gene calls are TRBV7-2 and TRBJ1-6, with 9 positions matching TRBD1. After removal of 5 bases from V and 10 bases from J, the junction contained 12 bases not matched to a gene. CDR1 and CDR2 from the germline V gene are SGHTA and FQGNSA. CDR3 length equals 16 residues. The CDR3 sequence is CASSPRDRDRGSPLHF. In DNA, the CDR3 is TGTGCCAGCAGCCCCCGGGACAGGGATCGAGGGTCACCCCTCCACTTT.

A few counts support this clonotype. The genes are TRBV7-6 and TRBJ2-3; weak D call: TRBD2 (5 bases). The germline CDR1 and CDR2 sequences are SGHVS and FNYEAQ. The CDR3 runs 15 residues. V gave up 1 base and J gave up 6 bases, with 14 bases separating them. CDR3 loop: CASSLEASPADTQYF. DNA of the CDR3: TGTGCCAGCAGCTTAGAGGCTAGCCCAGCTGATACGCAGTATTTT. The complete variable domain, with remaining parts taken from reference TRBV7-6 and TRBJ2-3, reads GAGVSQSPRYKVTKRGQDVALRCDPISGHVSLYWYRQALGQGPEFLTYFNYEAQQDKSGLPNDRFSAERPEGSISTLTIQRTEQRDSAMYRCASSLEASPADTQYFGPGTRLTVL.

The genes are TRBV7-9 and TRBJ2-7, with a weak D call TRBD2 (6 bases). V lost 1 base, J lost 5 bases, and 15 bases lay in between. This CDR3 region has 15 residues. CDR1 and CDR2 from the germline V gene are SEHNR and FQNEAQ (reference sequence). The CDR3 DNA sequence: TGTGCCAGCAGCTTAGGGCCGGGAGAAATAGACGAGCAGTACTTC. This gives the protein CASSLGPGEIDEQYF.

For the CDR3, the DNA is TGTGCCAGCAGCCTTCGGGCAGATTCCAATCAGCCCCAGCATTTT. It specifies CASSLRADSNQPQHF. This chain links TRBV9 with TRBJ1-5; D unresolved. This CDR3 has 15 amino acids. V was pared by 4 bases and J by 3 bases, with 14 bases between. Per germline, CDR1 SGDLS and CDR2 YYNGEE.

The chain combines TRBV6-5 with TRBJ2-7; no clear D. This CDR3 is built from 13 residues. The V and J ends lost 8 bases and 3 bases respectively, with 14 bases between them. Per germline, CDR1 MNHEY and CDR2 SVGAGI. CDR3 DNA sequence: TGTGCCAGCGAGCCTGGCAGCAGCTACGAGCAGTACTTC. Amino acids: CASEPGSSYEQYF.

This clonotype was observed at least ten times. DNA of the CDR3: TGTGCCACCAGCAGAGATCACGGTCCGAATCAGCCCCAGCATTTT. Translation: CATSRDHGPNQPQHF. The genes are TRBV15 and TRBJ1-5; D gene uncertain. There are 15 residues in the CDR3. Trimming stripped 0 bases from V and 4 bases from J, with 10 bases between. The germline V gene encodes CDR1 LNHNV and CDR2 YYDKDF (reference sequence).

The CDR3 bases are TGTGCCAGCAGCTTAGATCCGGGACCCTTCGCTGGCTACACCTTC. It specifies CASSLDPGPFAGYTF. The chain links TRBV7-2 to TRBJ1-2; D perhaps matches TRBD1 (5 bases). The CDR3 sequence is 15 residues long. Germline CDR1 and CDR2: SGHTA and FQGNSA. V was cut by 1 base and J by 7 bases, with 16 bases left in between.

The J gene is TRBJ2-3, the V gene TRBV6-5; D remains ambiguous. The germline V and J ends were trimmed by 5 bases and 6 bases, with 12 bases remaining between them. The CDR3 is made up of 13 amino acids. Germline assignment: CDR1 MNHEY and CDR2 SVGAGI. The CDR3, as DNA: TGTGCCAGCAGTGACCTAGGACGGGATACGCAGTATTTT. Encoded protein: CASSDLGRDTQYF.

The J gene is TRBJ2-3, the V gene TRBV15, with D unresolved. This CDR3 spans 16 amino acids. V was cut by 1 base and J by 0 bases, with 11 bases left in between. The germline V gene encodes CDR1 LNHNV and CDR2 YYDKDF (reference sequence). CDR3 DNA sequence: TGTGCCACCAGCAGAGGTCTGATGAAAAGCACAGATACGCAGTATTTT. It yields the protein CATSRGLMKSTDTQYF.

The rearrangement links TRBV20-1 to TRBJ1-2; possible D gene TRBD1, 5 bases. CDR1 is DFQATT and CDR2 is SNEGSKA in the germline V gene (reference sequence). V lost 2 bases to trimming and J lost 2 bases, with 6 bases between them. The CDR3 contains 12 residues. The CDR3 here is CSARRDNYGYTF. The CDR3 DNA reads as TGCAGTGCTAGACGGGACAACTATGGCTACACCTTC.

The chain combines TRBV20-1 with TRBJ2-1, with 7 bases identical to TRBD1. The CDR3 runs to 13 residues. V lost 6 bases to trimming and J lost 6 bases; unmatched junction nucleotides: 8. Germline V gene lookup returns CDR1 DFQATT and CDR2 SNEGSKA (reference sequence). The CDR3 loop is CSATTGDRNEQFF. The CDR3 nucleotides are TGCAGTGCCACTACAGGGGACCGCAATGAGCAGTTCTTC.

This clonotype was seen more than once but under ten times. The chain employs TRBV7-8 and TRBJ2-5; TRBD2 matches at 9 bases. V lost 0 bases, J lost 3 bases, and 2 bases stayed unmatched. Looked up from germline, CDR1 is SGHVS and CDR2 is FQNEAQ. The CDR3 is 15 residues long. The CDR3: CASSLAGTSKETQYF. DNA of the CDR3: TGTGCCAGCAGCTTAGCGGGGACTAGCAAAGAGACCCAGTACTTC.

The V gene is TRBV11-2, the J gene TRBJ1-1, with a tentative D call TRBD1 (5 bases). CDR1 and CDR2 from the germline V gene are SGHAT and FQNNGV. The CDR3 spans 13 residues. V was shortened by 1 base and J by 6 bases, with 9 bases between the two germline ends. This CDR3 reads CASSLGGNAEAFF. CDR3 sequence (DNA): TGTGCCAGCAGCTTAGGGGGGAATGCTGAAGCTTTCTTT. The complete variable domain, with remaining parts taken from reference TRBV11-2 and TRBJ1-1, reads EAGVAQSPRYKIIEKRQSVAFWCNPISGHATLYWYQQILGQGPKLLIQFQNNGVVDDSQLPKDRFSAERLKGVDSTLKIQPAKLEDSAVYLCASSLGGNAEAFFGQGTRLTVV.

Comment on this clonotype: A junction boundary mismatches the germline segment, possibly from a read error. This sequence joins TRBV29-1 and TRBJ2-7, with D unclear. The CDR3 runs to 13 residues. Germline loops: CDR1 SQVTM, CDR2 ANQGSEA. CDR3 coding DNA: TGCAGCGTTCAAGACGGCAGGTCCTACGAGCAGTACTTC. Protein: CSVQDGRSYEQYF.

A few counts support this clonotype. CDR3 in amino acids: CASSDGQEETQYF. The CDR3 region has the DNA TGTGCCAGCAGTGACGGACAGGAGGAGACCCAGTACTTC. The chain recombines TRBV2 with TRBJ2-5; 7 nucleotides align to TRBD1. Losses at the gene ends were 3 bases for V and 5 bases for J; bases not matched to a gene: 3. Germline CDR1 and CDR2: SNHLY and FYNNEI. This CDR3 spans 13 amino acids.

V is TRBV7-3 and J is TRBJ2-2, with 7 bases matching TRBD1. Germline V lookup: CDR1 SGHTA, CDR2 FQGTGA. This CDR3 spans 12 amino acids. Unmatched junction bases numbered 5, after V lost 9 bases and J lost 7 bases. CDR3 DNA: TGTGCCAGTAGCCGACAGGGCGGGGAGCTGTTTTTT. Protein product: CASSRQGGELFF. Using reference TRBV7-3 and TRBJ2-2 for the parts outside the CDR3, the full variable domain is GAGVSQTPSNKVTEKGKYVELRCDPISGHTALYWYRQSLGQGPEFLIYFQGTGAADDSGLPNDRFFAVRPEGSVSTLKIQRTERGDSAVYLCASSRQGGELFFGEGSRLTVL.

The CDR3 loop reads CSAPGTLGNQPQHF. CDR3 DNA: TGCAGTGCCCCGGGGACCCTCGGCAATCAGCCCCAGCATTTT. J is TRBJ1-5 and V is TRBV20-1, with D tentatively TRBD1 (5 bases). Germline CDR1 DFQATT, CDR2 SNEGSKA (reference sequence). CDR3 length: 14 amino acids. V dropped 6 bases and J dropped 2 bases, with 14 bases sitting between them.

The CDR3 spells CASKVSGNTIYF. DNA of the CDR3: TGTGCCAGCAAGGTCTCTGGAAACACCATATATTTT. The genes are TRBV2 and TRBJ1-3; no definite D call. The length of the CDR3 is 12 residues. Germline V CDR1 and CDR2: SNHLY, FYNNEI. Trimming stripped 7 bases from V and 0 bases from J, with 4 bases between.

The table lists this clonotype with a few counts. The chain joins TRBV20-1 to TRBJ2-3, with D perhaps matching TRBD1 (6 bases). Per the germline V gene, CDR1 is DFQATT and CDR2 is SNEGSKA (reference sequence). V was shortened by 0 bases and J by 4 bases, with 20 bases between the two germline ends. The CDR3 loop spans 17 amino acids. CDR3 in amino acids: CSARDLRKQAGADTQYF. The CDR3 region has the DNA TGCAGTGCTAGAGATCTAAGAAAGCAGGCAGGGGCAGATACGCAGTATTTT.

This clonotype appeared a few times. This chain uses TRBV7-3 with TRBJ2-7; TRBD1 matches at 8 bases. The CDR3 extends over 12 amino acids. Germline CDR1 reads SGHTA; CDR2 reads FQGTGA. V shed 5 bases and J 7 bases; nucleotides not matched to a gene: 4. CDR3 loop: CASSVRQGEQYF. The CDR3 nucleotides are TGTGCCAGCAGCGTCAGACAGGGGGAGCAGTACTTC.

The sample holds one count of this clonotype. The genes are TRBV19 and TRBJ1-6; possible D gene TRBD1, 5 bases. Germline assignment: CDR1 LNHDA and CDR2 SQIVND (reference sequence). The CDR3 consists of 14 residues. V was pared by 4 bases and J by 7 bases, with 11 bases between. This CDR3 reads CASSTGSGNSPLHF. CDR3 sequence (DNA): TGTGCCAGTAGTACAGGGTCAGGGAATTCACCCCTCCACTTT.